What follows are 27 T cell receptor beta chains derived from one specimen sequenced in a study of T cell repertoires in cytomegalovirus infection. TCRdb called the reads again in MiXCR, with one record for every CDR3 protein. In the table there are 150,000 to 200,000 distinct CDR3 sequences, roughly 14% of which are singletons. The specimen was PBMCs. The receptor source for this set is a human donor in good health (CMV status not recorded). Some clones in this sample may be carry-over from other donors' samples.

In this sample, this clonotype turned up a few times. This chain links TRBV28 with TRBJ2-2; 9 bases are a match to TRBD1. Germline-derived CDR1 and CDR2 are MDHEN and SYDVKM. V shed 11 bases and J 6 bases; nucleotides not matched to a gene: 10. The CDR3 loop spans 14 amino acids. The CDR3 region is CAGKTGGLAGELFF. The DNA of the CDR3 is TGTGCCGGTAAAACAGGGGGCTTAGCCGGGGAGCTGTTTTTT.

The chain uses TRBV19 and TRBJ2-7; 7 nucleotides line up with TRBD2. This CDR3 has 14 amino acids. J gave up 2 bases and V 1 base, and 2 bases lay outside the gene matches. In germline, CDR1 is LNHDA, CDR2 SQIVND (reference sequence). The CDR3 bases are TGTGCCAGTAGTATAGGTAGCGGGCCCTACGAGCAGTACTTC. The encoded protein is CASSIGSGPYEQYF.

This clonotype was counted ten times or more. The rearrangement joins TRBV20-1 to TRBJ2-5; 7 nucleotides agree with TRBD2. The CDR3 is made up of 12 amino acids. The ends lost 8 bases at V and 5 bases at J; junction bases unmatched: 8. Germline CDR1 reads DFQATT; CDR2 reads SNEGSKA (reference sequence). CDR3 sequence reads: CSSTGGVETQYF. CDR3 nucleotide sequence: TGCAGTTCTACTGGGGGGGTGGAGACCCAGTACTTC.

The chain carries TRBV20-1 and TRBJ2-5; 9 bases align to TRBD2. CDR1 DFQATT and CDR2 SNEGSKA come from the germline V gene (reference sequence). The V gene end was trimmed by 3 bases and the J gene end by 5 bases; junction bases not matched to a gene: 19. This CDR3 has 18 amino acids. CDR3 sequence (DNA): TGCAGTGCTAGTCCCCGCCTAGCGGGATTAGGGGTTATGGAGACCCAGTACTTC. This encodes CSASPRLAGLGVMETQYF.

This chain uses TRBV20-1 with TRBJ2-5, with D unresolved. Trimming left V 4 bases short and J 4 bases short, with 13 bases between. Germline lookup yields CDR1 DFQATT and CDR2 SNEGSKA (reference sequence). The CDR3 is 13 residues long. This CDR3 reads CSATLESGETQYF. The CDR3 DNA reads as TGCAGTGCTACCCTAGAATCCGGAGAGACCCAGTACTTC.

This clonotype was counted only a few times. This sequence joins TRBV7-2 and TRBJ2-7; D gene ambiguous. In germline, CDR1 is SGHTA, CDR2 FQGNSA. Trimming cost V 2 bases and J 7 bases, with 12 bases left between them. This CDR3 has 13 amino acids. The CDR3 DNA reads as TGTGCCAGCAGCTTATCGATGGGTCGAGAGCAGTACTTC. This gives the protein CASSLSMGREQYF.

The CDR3: CSARDQSRGTKKNTIYF. In DNA form, the CDR3 reads TGCAGTGCTAGAGATCAAAGCCGGGGAACTAAAAAAAACACCATATATTTT. V usage is TRBV20-1 and J usage is TRBJ1-3; D gene unclear. Germline V gene sequence: CDR1 DFQATT, CDR2 SNEGSKA (reference sequence). CDR3 length: 17 amino acids. Trimming took 0 bases from V and 6 from J, leaving 21 bases between them.

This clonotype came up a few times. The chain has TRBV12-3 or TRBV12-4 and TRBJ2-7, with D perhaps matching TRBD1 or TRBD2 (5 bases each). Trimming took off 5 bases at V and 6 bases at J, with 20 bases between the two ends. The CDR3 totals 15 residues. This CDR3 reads CASSLPGTGLSEQYF. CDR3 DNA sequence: TGTGCCAGCAGTCTCCCCGGGACGGGGCTTAGCGAGCAGTACTTC.

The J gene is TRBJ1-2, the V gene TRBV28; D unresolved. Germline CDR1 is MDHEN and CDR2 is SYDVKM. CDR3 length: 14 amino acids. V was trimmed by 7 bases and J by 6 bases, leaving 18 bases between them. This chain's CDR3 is CASIGAGGADGYTF. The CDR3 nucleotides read TGTGCCAGCATTGGAGCCGGCGGAGCGGATGGCTACACCTTC.

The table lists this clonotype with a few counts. The CDR3 here is CASSLDLGRGYTF. In DNA form, the CDR3 reads TGTGCCAGCAGCTTAGATCTCGGGAGGGGCTACACCTTC. V usage is TRBV11-2 and J usage is TRBJ1-2; the D is unclear. Germline V CDR1 and CDR2: SGHAT, FQNNGV. Trimming took 0 bases from V and 8 from J, leaving 10 bases between them. The CDR3 is 13 residues long.

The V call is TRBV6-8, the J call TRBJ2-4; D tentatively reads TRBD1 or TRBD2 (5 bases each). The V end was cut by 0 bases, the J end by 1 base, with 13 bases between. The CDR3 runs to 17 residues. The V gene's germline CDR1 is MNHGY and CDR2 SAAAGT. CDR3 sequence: CASSYSRGVEAKNIQYF. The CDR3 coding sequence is TGTGCCAGCAGTTACTCGAGGGGCGTGGAGGCCAAAAACATTCAGTACTTC.

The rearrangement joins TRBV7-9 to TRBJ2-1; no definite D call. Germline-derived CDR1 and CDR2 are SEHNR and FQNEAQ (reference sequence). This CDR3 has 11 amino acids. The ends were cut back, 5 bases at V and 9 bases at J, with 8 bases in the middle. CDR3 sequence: CASSQGSEQFF. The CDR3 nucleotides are TGTGCCAGCAGCCAAGGATCTGAGCAGTTCTTC.

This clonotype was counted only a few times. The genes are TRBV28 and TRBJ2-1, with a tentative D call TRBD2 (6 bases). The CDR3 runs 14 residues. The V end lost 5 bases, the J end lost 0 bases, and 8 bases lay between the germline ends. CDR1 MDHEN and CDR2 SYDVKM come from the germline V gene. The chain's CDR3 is CASSKRASYNEQFF. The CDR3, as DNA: TGTGCCAGCAGTAAGCGGGCCTCCTACAATGAGCAGTTCTTC.

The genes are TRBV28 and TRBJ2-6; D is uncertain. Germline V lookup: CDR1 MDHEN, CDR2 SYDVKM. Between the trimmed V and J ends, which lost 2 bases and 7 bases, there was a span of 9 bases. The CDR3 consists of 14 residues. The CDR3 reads CASSLSGVANVLTF. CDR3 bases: TGTGCCAGCAGTTTAAGTGGTGTTGCCAACGTCCTGACTTTC.

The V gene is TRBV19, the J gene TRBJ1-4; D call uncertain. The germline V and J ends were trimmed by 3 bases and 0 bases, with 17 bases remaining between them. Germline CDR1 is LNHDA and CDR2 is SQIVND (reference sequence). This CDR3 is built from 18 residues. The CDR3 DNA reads TGTGCCAGTAGTATGAATCTAGTGGTAAAAACAACTAATGAAAAACTGTTTTTT. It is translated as CASSMNLVVKTTNEKLFF.

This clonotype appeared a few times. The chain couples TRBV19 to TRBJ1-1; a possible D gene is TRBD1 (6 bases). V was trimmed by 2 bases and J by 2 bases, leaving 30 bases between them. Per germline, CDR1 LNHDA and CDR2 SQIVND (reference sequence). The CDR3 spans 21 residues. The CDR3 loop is CASSIRATGLVGVLRNTEAFF. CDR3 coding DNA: TGTGCCAGTAGTATACGGGCCACAGGGTTAGTAGGCGTTTTGCGTAACACTGAAGCTTTCTTT.

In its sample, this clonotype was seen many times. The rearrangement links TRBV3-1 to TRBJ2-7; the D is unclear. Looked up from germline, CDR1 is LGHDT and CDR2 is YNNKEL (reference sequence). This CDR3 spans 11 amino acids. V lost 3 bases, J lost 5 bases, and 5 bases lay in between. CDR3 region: CASSQGNEQYF. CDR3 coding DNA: TGTGCCAGCAGCCAGGGAAACGAGCAGTACTTC.

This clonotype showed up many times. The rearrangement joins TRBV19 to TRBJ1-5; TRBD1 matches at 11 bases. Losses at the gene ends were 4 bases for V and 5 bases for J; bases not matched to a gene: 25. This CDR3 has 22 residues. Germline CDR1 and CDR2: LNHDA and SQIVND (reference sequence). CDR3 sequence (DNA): TGTGCCAGTAGTAAAACCCGCCTCAGCGGACAGGGGGCAAGGTCCTCCGATCAGCCCCAGCATTTT. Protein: CASSKTRLSGQGARSSDQPQHF.

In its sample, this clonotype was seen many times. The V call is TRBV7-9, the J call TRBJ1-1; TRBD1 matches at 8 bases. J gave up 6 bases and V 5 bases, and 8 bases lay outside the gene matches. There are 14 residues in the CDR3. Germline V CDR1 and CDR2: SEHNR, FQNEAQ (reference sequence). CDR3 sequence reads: CASSPPDRGPEAFF. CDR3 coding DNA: TGTGCCAGCAGCCCACCCGACAGGGGACCTGAAGCTTTCTTT. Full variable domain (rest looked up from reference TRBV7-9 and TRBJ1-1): DTGVSQNPRHKITKRGQNVTFRCDPISEHNRLYWYRQTLGQGPEFLTYFQNEAQLEKSRLLSDRFSAERPKGSFSTLEIQRTEQGDSAMYLCASSPPDRGPEAFFGQGTRLTVV.

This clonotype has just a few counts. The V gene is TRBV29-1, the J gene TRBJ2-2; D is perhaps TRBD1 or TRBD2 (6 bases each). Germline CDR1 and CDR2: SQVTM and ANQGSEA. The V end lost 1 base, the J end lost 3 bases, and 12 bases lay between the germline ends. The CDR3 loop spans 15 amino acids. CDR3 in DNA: TGCAGCGTTGAAGCCGGGGGCGATGACACCGGGGAGCTGTTTTTT. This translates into CSVEAGGDDTGELFF.

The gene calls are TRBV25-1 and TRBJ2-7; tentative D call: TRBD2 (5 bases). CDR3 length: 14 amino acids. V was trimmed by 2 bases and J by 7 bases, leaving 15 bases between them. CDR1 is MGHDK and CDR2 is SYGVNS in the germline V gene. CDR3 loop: CASSEPERQREQYF. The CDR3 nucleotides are TGTGCCAGCAGTGAACCCGAACGTCAGCGGGAGCAGTACTTC.

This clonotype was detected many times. CDR3 residues: CASSLLNTEAFF. The CDR3 DNA follows: TGTGCCAGCAGCCTGTTGAACACTGAAGCTTTCTTT. The chain joins TRBV7-9 to TRBJ1-1; D ambiguous. V was clipped by 5 bases and J by 0 bases, with 4 bases between them. The germline CDR1 and CDR2 sequences are SEHNR and FQNEAQ (reference sequence). The CDR3 runs to 12 residues.

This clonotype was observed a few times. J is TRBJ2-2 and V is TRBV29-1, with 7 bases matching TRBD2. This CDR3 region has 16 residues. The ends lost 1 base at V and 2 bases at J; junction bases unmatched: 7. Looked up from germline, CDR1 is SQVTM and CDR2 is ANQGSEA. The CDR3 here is CSVEAPSGTNTGELFF. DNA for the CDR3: TGCAGCGTTGAAGCTCCTAGCGGAACCAACACCGGGGAGCTGTTTTTT.

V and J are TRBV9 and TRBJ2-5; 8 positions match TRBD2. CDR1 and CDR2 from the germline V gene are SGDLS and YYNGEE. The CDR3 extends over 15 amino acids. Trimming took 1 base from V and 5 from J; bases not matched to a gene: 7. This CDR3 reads CASSVSLTSVETQYF. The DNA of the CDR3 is TGTGCCAGCAGCGTATCATTGACTAGCGTTGAGACCCAGTACTTC.

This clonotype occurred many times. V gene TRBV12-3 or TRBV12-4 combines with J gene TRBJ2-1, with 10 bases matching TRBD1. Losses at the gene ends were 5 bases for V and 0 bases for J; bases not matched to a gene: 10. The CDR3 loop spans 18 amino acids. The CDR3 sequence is CASSPRRGQGSSYNEQFF. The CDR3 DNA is TGTGCCAGCAGTCCCAGGAGGGGACAGGGGTCCTCCTACAATGAGCAGTTCTTC.

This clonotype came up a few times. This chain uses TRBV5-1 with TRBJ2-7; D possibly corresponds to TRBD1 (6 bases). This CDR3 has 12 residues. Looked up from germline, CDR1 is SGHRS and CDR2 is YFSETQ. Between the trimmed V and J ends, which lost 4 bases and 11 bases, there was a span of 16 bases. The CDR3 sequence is CASSPAGTIKYF. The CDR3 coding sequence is TGCGCCAGCAGCCCGGCCGGGACAATAAAGTACTTC.

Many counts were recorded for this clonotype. CDR3 residues: CASSLAGRGYTEAFF. The CDR3 DNA is TGTGCCAGCAGCTTAGCGGGGCGGGGGTACACTGAAGCTTTCTTT. The chain uses TRBV7-8 and TRBJ1-1, with D possibly matching TRBD1 (5 bases). V was clipped by 0 bases and J by 3 bases, with 11 bases between them. The CDR3 sequence is 15 residues long. Germline loops: CDR1 SGHVS, CDR2 FQNEAQ. The whole variable domain, filled in from reference TRBV7-8 and TRBJ1-1, reads GAGVSQSPRYKVAKRGQDVALRCDPISGHVSLFWYQQALGQGPEFLTYFQNEAQLDKSGLPSDRFFAERPEGSVSTLKIQRTQQEDSAVYLCASSLAGRGYTEAFFGQGTRLTVV.